This T cell receptor beta chain emerged from a study of breast tumors, draining lymph nodes, adjacent tissues. Ten or more counts support this clonotype. MiXCR, run by TCRdb on the multiplex PCR reads, gives a single entry per CDR3 protein. The table has some 100,000 distinct CDR3 sequences, over 20% seen once. Samples came from axillary lymph nodes draining the breast cancer. The V gene lost 6 bases and the J gene lost 5 bases, with 11 bases spanning the gap. The germline CDR1 and CDR2 sequences are MGHRA and YSYEKL. This CDR3 region has 13 residues. The source material was axillary lymph node tissue. The sequence derives from a female donor with breast cancer. Some clones in this sample may be carry-over from other donors' samples. V usage is TRBV4-1 and J usage is TRBJ1-5; D might be TRBD1 (5 bases). The chain's CDR3 is CASSHQTDQPQHF. The CDR3 coding sequence is TGCGCCAGCAGTCACCAGACAGATCAGCCCCAGCATTTT.